The 29 T cell receptor beta chains below were found in one sample sequenced in a study of cytomegalovirus exposure and HLA in healthy donors. The PCR was carried out with 60 Vbeta primers and 13 Jbeta primers. The protocol was immunoSEQ multiplex PCR, while the TCRdb copy is restricted to in-frame clones and leaves out a portion. The repertoire has around 280,000 clones, around nine tenths of them found once; the top ten carry about 2.3%. Sequencing used PBMCs. The source of these receptors is a woman younger than 30 in good health and CMV-seronegative.

The sample holds one count of this clone. The chain is built from TRBV9 and TRBJ1-2; D remains unclear. Germline assignment: CDR1 SGDLS and CDR2 YYNGEE. Trimming took 3 bases from V and 2 from J, leaving 5 bases between them. This CDR3 is built from 12 residues. In nucleotides, the CDR3 is TGTGCCAGCAGCGCCGCGAACTATGGCTACACCTTC. Translation: CASSAANYGYTF.

The chain combines TRBV5-1 with TRBJ1-1, with no clear D. Per the germline V gene, CDR1 is SGHRS and CDR2 is YFSETQ. The CDR3 spans 14 residues. Trimming shortened V by 0 bases and J by 1 base, and 7 bases separated the two germline ends. CDR3 nucleotide sequence: TGCGCCAGCAGCTTGGATTCACAGAACACTGAAGCTTTCTTT. Protein: CASSLDSQNTEAFF.

A single count supports this clone. The same CDR3 is also encoded by other DNA sequences in this sample. This chain uses TRBV11-2 with TRBJ1-6; D not certain. CDR3 size: 17 residues. Germline V gene lookup returns CDR1 SGHAT and CDR2 FQNNGV. V dropped 3 bases and J dropped 0 bases, with 12 bases sitting between them. The CDR3 loop is CASSFDLPSSYNSPLHF. CDR3 coding DNA: TGTGCCAGCAGCTTCGACTTGCCGAGCTCCTATAATTCACCCCTCCACTTT.

The V and J genes are TRBV10-3 and TRBJ2-1; TRBD2 matches at 8 bases. The trim removed 5 bases at V and 5 bases at J, leaving 11 bases unmatched. Germline V gene data show CDR1 as ENHRY and CDR2 as SYGVKD. The CDR3 has 16 residues. DNA for the CDR3: TGTGCCATCAGTAACATAGCGGGGTCTTCCGACAATGAGCAGTTCTTC. Translation gives CAISNIAGSSDNEQFF.

This clone has only one observation. The chain joins TRBV27 to TRBJ2-2, with D tentatively TRBD2 (6 bases). This CDR3 is 17 amino acids long. Trimming cost V 2 bases and J 1 base, with 14 bases left between them. Germline V lookup: CDR1 MNHEY, CDR2 SMNVEV (reference sequence). This chain's CDR3 is CASSLKVGGVNTGELFF. The CDR3, as DNA: TGTGCCAGCAGTTTAAAGGTGGGCGGGGTGAACACCGGGGAGCTGTTTTTT.

The chain uses TRBV6-5 and TRBJ2-7; perhaps TRBD1 as D (6 bases). Germline loops: CDR1 MNHEY, CDR2 SVGAGI. The V end lost 2 bases, the J end lost 4 bases, and 12 bases lay between the germline ends. This CDR3 region has 14 residues. The CDR3 sequence is CASSYLDSGYEQYF. CDR3 coding DNA: TGTGCCAGCAGTTACCTGGACAGTGGGTACGAGCAGTACTTC.

Remarks on this clone: The same CDR3 is also encoded by other DNA sequences in this sample. V is TRBV6-4 and J is TRBJ1-5, with TRBD1 identical over 8 bases. CDR3 size: 14 residues. V was clipped by 3 bases and J by 4 bases; unmatched bases: 2. Germline-derived CDR1 and CDR2 are MRHNA and SNTAGT. CDR3 sequence reads: CASSEQGGNQPQHF. The CDR3 DNA reads as TGTGCCAGCAGTGAACAGGGGGGGAATCAGCCCCAGCATTTT.

The V gene is TRBV5-1, the J gene TRBJ1-1; D is perhaps TRBD1 (5 bases). The CDR3 loop spans 14 amino acids. Trimming removed 2 bases at V and 3 bases at J, with 11 bases between. CDR1 is SGHRS and CDR2 is YFSETQ in the germline V gene. CDR3 DNA sequence: TGCGCCAGCAGCTTACAGGTAGGCGACACTGAAGCTTTCTTT. It specifies CASSLQVGDTEAFF.

The chain recombines TRBV29-1 with TRBJ2-6, with a weak D call TRBD1 (5 bases). The V end was cut by 4 bases, the J end by 2 bases, with 24 bases between. Germline V gene sequence: CDR1 SQVTM, CDR2 ANQGSEA. The CDR3 has 19 residues. The CDR3 bases are TGCAGCGTTGTTTCCAGGTCCTCTGGGGCAGTAACTGGGGCCAACGTCCTGACTTTC. It translates to CSVVSRSSGAVTGANVLTF. The variable domain in full, completed from reference TRBV29-1 and TRBJ2-6, reads SAVISQKPSRDICQRGTSLTIQCQVDSQVTMMFWYRQQPGQSLTLIATANQGSEATYESGFVIDKFPISRPNLTFSTLTVSNMSPEDSSIYLCSVVSRSSGAVTGANVLTFGAGSRLTVL.

The rearrangement joins TRBV27 to TRBJ1-6; TRBD1 is a possible D gene (6 bases). This CDR3 region has 15 residues. Trimming stripped 10 bases from V and 0 bases from J, with 13 bases between. The germline V gene encodes CDR1 MNHEY and CDR2 SMNVEV (reference sequence). The CDR3 loop is CATTDRASYNSPLHF. As DNA, the CDR3 is TGTGCCACCACGGACAGAGCCTCCTATAATTCACCCCTCCACTTT.

The chain employs TRBV2 and TRBJ1-2; D gene uncertain. Looked up from germline, CDR1 is SNHLY and CDR2 is FYNNEI. The V gene lost 6 bases and the J gene lost 3 bases, with 14 bases spanning the gap. The CDR3 has 14 residues. Here the CDR3 reads CASRIRGTDYGYTF. The CDR3 coding sequence is TGTGCCAGCAGAATCCGGGGAACTGACTATGGCTACACCTTC.

V usage is TRBV6-5 and J usage is TRBJ1-1, with a tentative D call TRBD1 (5 bases). Trimming removed 3 bases at V and 4 bases at J, with 12 bases between. The length of the CDR3 is 14 residues. The germline V gene has CDR1 MNHEY and CDR2 SVGAGI. The CDR3 nucleotides read TGTGCCAGCAGTTATGATCCGGGGGTCACTGAAGCTTTCTTT. It translates to CASSYDPGVTEAFF.

The rearrangement links TRBV27 to TRBJ1-6, with a possible D match to TRBD1 (6 bases). Germline CDR1 reads MNHEY; CDR2 reads SMNVEV (reference sequence). CDR3 length: 15 residues. The germline V and J ends were trimmed by 0 bases and 8 bases, with 11 bases remaining between them. Here the CDR3 reads CASSLSSRGDSPLHF. CDR3 DNA sequence: TGTGCCAGCAGTTTATCGAGCAGGGGAGATTCACCCCTCCACTTT.

The chain joins TRBV7-9 to TRBJ2-1, with 10 bases fitting TRBD1. The CDR3 sequence is 15 residues long. Germline V gene data show CDR1 as SEHNR and CDR2 as FQNEAQ (reference sequence). J gave up 6 bases and V 4 bases, and 6 bases lay outside the gene matches. The CDR3 DNA follows: TGTGCCAGCAGCTCACCGGGACAGGGGACCAATGAGCAGTTCTTC. This encodes CASSSPGQGTNEQFF.

The chain combines TRBV7-9 with TRBJ2-3, with TRBD2 matching over 8 bases. Per germline, CDR1 SEHNR and CDR2 FQNEAQ (reference sequence). CDR3 length: 16 residues. Losses at the gene ends were 4 bases for V and 0 bases for J; bases not matched to a gene: 6. The CDR3 loop reads CASSSAASGSTDTQYF. CDR3 bases: TGTGCCAGCAGCTCAGCAGCTAGCGGGAGCACAGATACGCAGTATTTT.

The chain is built from TRBV29-1 and TRBJ1-2; possibly TRBD1 for D (5 bases). The CDR3 runs 13 residues. Germline loops: CDR1 SQVTM, CDR2 ANQGSEA. V gave up 6 bases and J gave up 0 bases, with 11 bases separating them. CDR3 region: CSVGGETNYGYTF. The CDR3 coding sequence is TGCAGCGTGGGGGGGGAAACTAACTATGGCTACACCTTC.

This rearrangement joins TRBV4-1 to TRBJ1-1, with D possibly TRBD1 on 6 matching bases. The CDR3 is 20 residues long. CDR1 and CDR2 from the germline V gene are MGHRA and YSYEKL. V was cut by 0 bases and J by 0 bases, with 23 bases left in between. CDR3 sequence (DNA): TGCGCCAGCAGCCAAGATTTCAAACAGGGTAGTCATAGTCTGAACACTGAAGCTTTCTTT. Its protein is CASSQDFKQGSHSLNTEAFF.

The gene calls are TRBV4-2 and TRBJ1-5, with D unresolved. This CDR3 has 15 amino acids. Trimming removed 0 bases at V and 9 bases at J, with 15 bases between. Germline values: CDR1 LGHNA, CDR2 YNFKEQ. The CDR3 spells CASSQEVRGYLPQHF. In nucleotides, the CDR3 is TGTGCCAGCAGCCAAGAGGTCCGGGGATACCTGCCCCAGCATTTT.

This chain uses TRBV13 with TRBJ2-7, with 8 positions matching TRBD2. This CDR3 contains 12 residues. Germline assignment: CDR1 PRHDT and CDR2 FYEKMQ (reference sequence). After removal of 6 bases from V and 5 bases from J, the junction contained 3 bases not matched to a gene. This chain's CDR3 is CASSPGGDEQYF. CDR3 bases: TGTGCCAGCAGTCCGGGGGGGGACGAGCAGTACTTC.

This clone occurred once. This chain joins TRBV11-3 and TRBJ2-1; 7 bases align to TRBD2. V lost 5 bases and J lost 1; bases outside the gene matches: 5. This CDR3 has 15 residues. Germline V gives CDR1 SGHNT, CDR2 YENEEA. CDR3 nucleotide sequence: TGTGCCAGCAGCCGTACTAGCGTTTCCTACAATGAGCAGTTCTTC. Its protein is CASSRTSVSYNEQFF.

This rearrangement joins TRBV7-9 to TRBJ1-5; 10 bases are shared with TRBD1. The V segment lost 1 base and the J segment 2 bases; nucleotides outside the gene matches: 5. Germline V CDR1 and CDR2: SEHNR, FQNEAQ (reference sequence). The CDR3 covers 17 residues. The CDR3 reads CASSLGLGQGGNQPQHF. The CDR3 DNA sequence: TGTGCCAGCAGCTTAGGACTCGGACAGGGGGGCAATCAGCCCCAGCATTTT.

This clone turned up a few times. The chain combines TRBV7-9 with TRBJ1-2, with TRBD1 matching over 10 bases. The CDR3 is 15 residues long. The germline gives CDR1 SEHNR, CDR2 FQNEAQ (reference sequence). J lost 3 bases, V lost 4 bases, and 5 bases had no gene match. CDR3 sequence: CASSWGQGMDYGYTF. The CDR3 DNA follows: TGTGCCAGCAGCTGGGGACAGGGGATGGACTATGGCTACACCTTC.

This clone was detected once. The chain uses TRBV7-2 and TRBJ2-1; 10 nucleotides line up with TRBD2. The CDR3 extends over 19 amino acids. J gave up 0 bases and V 4 bases, and 12 bases lay outside the gene matches. The germline CDR1 and CDR2 sequences are SGHTA and FQGNSA. The CDR3, as DNA: TGTGCCAGCAGCTGGTTTTTTGGACTAGCGGTTAGCTCCTACAATGAGCAGTTCTTC. It yields the protein CASSWFFGLAVSSYNEQFF.

This chain joins TRBV6-1 and TRBJ1-2; D may be TRBD1 (5 bases). V lost 3 bases, J lost 8 bases, and 7 bases lay in between. The germline gives CDR1 MNHNS, CDR2 SASEGT. This CDR3 has 11 residues. CDR3 in DNA: TGTGCCAGCAGTGAGGGACTCGGCTACACCTTC. Amino acid sequence: CASSEGLGYTF.

The V gene is TRBV9, the J gene TRBJ2-2; D uncertain. The CDR3 runs to 11 residues. Trimming stripped 7 bases from V and 5 bases from J, with 6 bases between. CDR1 is SGDLS and CDR2 is YYNGEE in the germline V gene. CDR3 protein: CASAGTGELFF. CDR3 DNA: TGTGCCAGCGCCGGTACCGGGGAGCTGTTTTTT.

The genes are TRBV5-1 and TRBJ2-7; 10 bases are a match to TRBD1. This CDR3 has 13 residues. The V gene's germline CDR1 is SGHRS and CDR2 YFSETQ. The V gene end was trimmed by 8 bases and the J gene end by 2 bases; junction bases not matched to a gene: 4. The CDR3 nucleotides read TGCGCCAGGGGGGACAGGGGCCCCTACGAGCAGTACTTC. The encoded protein is CARGDRGPYEQYF.

The V call is TRBV5-1, the J call TRBJ1-6; D call uncertain. Germline V gives CDR1 SGHRS, CDR2 YFSETQ. V dropped 0 bases and J dropped 7 bases, with 8 bases sitting between them. This CDR3 spans 14 amino acids. In DNA form, the CDR3 reads TGCGCCAGCAGCTTGGAGCGGGCAAATTCACCCCTCCACTTT. This codes for CASSLERANSPLHF.

The CDR3 coding sequence is TGCGCCAGCAGCTTGATTACAGGGGGTTCCTACGAGCAGTACTTC. It encodes CASSLITGGSYEQYF. This chain connects TRBV5-1 to TRBJ2-7; 8 bases map to TRBD1. The CDR3 is 15 amino acids. The germline V gene has CDR1 SGHRS and CDR2 YFSETQ. Losses at the gene ends were 1 base for V and 1 base for J; bases not matched to a gene: 4. Using reference TRBV5-1 and TRBJ2-7 for the parts outside the CDR3, the full variable domain is KAGVTQTPRYLIKTRGQQVTLSCSPISGHRSVSWYQQTPGQGLQFLFEYFSETQRNKGNFPGRFSGRQFSNSRSEMNVSTLELGDSALYLCASSLITGGSYEQYFGPGTRLTVT.

This clone was picked up one time. The CDR3: CASSLQGVPTLLDEQYF. CDR3 nucleotide sequence: TGTGCCAGCAGCTTGCAGGGCGTACCCACCCTCTTGGACGAGCAGTACTTC. The chain is built from TRBV5-4 and TRBJ2-5, with D possibly TRBD1 on 5 matching bases. The J call is uncertain, as TRBJ2-7 better fits the DNA end. Germline V gene sequence: CDR1 SGHNT, CDR2 YYREEE (reference sequence). The CDR3 contains 17 residues.